The sequence of this T cell receptor (beta chain) was determined in a study of cytomegalovirus exposure and HLA in healthy donors. The overall study: The 110 or so validation repertoires, a later analysis reported, used the same platform as the 666 first-cohort repertoires.

As to this clone: Its antigen is not known.

The method was immunoSEQ multiplex PCR; TCRdb's version includes in-frame clones alone and lacks a portion of them. The sample includes roughly 150,000 clones, roughly 90% seen only once; the top ten take approximately 10%. Findings and caveats of the study: Accounts indicate the classifier identified cytomegalovirus status with strong specificity and sensitivity.

This receptor was identified in a young woman in good health and CMV-seropositive. The sample comprised PBMCs.

The CDR3 nucleotides are TGCGCCAGCAGCTTCGGTTCCTACAATGAGCAGTTCTTC. Encoded protein: CASSFGSYNEQFF. V and J are TRBV5-1 and TRBJ2-1; no reliable D call. The V gene lost 2 bases and the J gene lost 1 base, with 4 bases spanning the gap. Germline CDR1 SGHRS, CDR2 YFSETQ. CDR3 size: 13 residues.